This T cell receptor beta chain was sequenced during a study of blood T cell repertoires in COVID-19. Authors' data handling: Nucleated cell counts were estimated from reference gene primer amplification. Profiled with immunoSEQ multiplex PCR; TCRdb holds only in-frame clones, not every one. That table supplies the V and J calls and clone size; D and trimming were determined from the DNA. Altogether 70,000 or so clones are present, just over 85% being singletons, with the ten largest covering about 4%. Sample: peripheral blood. The TCR was taken from a man aged 50 or older with acute or convalescent COVID-19.

CDR3 loop: CASSEDGQIYGYTF. The CDR3 nucleotides read TGTGCCAGCAGTGAAGATGGACAGATCTATGGCTACACCTTC. This rearrangement joins TRBV6-1 to TRBJ1-2, with a possible D match to TRBD1 (6 bases). CDR3 length equals 14 residues. With 1 base removed from V and 4 bases from J, the gap between germline ends came to 10 bases. Germline assignment: CDR1 MNHNS and CDR2 SASEGT.